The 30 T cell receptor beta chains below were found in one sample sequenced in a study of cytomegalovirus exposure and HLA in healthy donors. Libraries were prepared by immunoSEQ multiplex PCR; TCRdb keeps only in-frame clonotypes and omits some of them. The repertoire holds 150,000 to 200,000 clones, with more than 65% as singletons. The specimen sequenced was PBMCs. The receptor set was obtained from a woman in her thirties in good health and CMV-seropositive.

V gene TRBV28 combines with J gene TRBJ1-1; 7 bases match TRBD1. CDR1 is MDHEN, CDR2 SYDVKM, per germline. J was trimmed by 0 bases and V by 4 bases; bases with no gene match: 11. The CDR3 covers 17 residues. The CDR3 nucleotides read TGTGCCAGCAGTTCCGACAGGGTCCTCATCATGAACACTGAAGCTTTCTTT. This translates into CASSSDRVLIMNTEAFF. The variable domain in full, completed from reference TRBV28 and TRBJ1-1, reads DVKVTQSSRYLVKRTGEKVFLECVQDMDHENMFWYRQDPGLGLRLIYFSYDVKMKEKGDIPEGYSVSREKKERFSLILESASTNQTSMYLCASSSDRVLIMNTEAFFGQGTRLTVV.

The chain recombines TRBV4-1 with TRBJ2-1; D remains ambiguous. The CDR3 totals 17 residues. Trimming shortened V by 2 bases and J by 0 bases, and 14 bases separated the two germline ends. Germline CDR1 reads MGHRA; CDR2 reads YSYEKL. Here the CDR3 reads CASSQTSAESSYNEQFF. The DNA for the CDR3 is TGCGCCAGCAGCCAAACCAGCGCGGAGAGCTCCTACAATGAGCAGTTCTTC.

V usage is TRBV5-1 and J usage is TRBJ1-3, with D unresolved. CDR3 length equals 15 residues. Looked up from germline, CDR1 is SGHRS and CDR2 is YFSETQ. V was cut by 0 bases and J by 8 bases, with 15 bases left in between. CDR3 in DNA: TGCGCCAGCAGCTTGGCCTCCAGAGCCGCGGACACCATATATTTT. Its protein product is CASSLASRAADTIYF.

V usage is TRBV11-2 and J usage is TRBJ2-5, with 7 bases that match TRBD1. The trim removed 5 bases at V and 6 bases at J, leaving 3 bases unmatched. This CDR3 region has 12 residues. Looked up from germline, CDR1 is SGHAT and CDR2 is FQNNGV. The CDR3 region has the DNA TGTGCCAGCAGCCCGACAGGGAAGACCCAGTACTTC. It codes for CASSPTGKTQYF. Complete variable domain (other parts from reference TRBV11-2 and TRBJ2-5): EAGVAQSPRYKIIEKRQSVAFWCNPISGHATLYWYQQILGQGPKLLIQFQNNGVVDDSQLPKDRFSAERLKGVDSTLKIQPAKLEDSAVYLCASSPTGKTQYFGPGTRLLVL.

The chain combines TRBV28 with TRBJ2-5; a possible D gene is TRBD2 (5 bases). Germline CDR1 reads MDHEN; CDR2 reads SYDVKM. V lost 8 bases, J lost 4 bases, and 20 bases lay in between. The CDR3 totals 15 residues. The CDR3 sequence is CASQRGLTWRETQYF. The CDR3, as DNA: TGTGCCAGCCAAAGAGGGTTGACGTGGCGAGAGACCCAGTACTTC. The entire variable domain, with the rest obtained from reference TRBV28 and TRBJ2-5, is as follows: DVKVTQSSRYLVKRTGEKVFLECVQDMDHENMFWYRQDPGLGLRLIYFSYDVKMKEKGDIPEGYSVSREKKERFSLILESASTNQTSMYLCASQRGLTWRETQYFGPGTRLLVL.

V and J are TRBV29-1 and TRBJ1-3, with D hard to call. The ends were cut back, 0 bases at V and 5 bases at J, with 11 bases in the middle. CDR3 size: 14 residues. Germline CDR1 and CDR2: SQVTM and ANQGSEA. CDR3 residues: CSVEDGHARNTIYF. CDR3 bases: TGCAGCGTTGAAGATGGGCACGCGAGAAACACCATATATTTT.

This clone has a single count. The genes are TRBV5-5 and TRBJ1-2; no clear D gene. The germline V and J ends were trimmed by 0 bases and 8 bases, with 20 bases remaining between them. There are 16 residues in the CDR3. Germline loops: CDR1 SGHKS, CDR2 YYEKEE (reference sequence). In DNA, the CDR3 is TGTGCCAGCAGCTTGGCCGGTGTGGAGGTGAACCTGGGCTACACCTTC. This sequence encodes CASSLAGVEVNLGYTF.

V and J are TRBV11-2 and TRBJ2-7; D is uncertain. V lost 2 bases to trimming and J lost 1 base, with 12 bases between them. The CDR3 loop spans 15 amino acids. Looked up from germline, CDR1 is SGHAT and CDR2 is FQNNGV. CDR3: CASSLSQVPSYEQYF. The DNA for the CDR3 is TGTGCCAGCAGCTTATCCCAGGTGCCTTCCTACGAGCAGTACTTC.

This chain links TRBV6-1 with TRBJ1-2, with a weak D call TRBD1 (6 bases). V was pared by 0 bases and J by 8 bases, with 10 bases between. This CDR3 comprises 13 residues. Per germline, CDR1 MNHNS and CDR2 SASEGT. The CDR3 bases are TGTGCCAGCAGTGAAGCGGACAGTGAAGGCTACACCTTC. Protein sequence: CASSEADSEGYTF.

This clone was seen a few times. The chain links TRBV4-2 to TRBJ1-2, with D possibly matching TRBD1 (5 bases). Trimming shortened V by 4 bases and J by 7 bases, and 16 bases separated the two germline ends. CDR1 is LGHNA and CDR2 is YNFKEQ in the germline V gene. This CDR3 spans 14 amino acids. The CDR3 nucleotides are TGTGCCAGCAGCCGAAGAGAAGGGGTCGGTGGCTACACCTTC. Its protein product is CASSRREGVGGYTF.

CDR3 loop: CASANRAKQETQYF. The DNA of the CDR3 is TGTGCCAGTGCTAACAGGGCTAAACAAGAGACCCAGTACTTC. The chain carries TRBV27 and TRBJ2-5; tentative D call: TRBD1 (6 bases). Germline CDR1 and CDR2: MNHEY and SMNVEV (reference sequence). This CDR3 is built from 14 residues. V was shortened by 9 bases and J by 2 bases, with 16 bases between the two germline ends.

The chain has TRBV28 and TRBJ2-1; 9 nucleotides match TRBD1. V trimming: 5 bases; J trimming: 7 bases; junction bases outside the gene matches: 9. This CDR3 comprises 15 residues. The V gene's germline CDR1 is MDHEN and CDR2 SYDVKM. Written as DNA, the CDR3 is TGTGCCAGCAGTAAAGCCGGGACAGGGAGAAATGAGCAGTTCTTC. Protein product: CASSKAGTGRNEQFF.

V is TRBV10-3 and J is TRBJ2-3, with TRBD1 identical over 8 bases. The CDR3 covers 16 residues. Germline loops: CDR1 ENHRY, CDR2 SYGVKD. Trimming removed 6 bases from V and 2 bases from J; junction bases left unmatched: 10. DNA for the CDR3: TGTGCCATCAGGGAATGGGACAGGTCTAACACAGATACGCAGTATTTT. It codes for CAIREWDRSNTDTQYF.

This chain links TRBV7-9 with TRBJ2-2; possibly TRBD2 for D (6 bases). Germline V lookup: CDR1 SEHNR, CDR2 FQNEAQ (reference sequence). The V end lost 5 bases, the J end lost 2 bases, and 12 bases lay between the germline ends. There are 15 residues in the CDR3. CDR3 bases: TGTGCCAGCAGCCTGGGGACTGCCAACACCGGGGAGCTGTTTTTT. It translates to CASSLGTANTGELFF.

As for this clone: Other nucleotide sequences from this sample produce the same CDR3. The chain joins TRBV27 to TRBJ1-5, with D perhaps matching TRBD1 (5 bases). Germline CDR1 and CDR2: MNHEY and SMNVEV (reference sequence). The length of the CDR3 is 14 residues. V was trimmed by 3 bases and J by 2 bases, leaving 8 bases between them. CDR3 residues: CASSFRGGNQPQHF. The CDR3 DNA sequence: TGTGCCAGCAGTTTCCGGGGGGGCAATCAGCCCCAGCATTTT.

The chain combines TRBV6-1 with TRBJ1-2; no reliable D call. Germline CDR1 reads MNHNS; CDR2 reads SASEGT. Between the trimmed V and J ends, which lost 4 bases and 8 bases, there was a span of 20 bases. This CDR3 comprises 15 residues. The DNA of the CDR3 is TGTGCCAGCAGTGTTAATCTCTACAGTCACCGCGGCTACACCTTC. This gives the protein CASSVNLYSHRGYTF.

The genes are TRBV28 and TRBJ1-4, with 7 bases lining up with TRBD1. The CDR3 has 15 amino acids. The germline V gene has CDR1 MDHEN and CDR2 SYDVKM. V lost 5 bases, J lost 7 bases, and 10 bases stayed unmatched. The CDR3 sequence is CASSLRGPFREKLFF. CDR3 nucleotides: TGTGCCAGCAGTCTGAGGGGGCCGTTTCGTGAAAAACTGTTTTTT.

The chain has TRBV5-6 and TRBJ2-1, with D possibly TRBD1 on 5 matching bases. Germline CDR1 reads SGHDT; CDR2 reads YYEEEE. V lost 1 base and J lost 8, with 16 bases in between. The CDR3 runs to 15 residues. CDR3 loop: CASSLIMLGLDEQFF. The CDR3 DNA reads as TGTGCCAGCAGCTTGATTATGCTGGGGCTGGATGAGCAGTTCTTC.

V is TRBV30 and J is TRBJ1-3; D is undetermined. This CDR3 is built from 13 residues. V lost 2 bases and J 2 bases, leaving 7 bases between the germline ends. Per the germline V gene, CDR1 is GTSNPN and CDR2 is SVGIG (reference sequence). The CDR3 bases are TGTGCCTGGAGTTCTGGCACTGGAAACACCATATATTTT. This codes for CAWSSGTGNTIYF. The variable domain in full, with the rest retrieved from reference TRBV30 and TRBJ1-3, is SQTIHQWPATLVQPVGSPLSLECTVEGTSNPNLYWYRQAAGRGLQLLFYSVGIGQISSEVPQNLSASRPQDRQFILSSKKLLLSDSGFYLCAWSSGTGNTIYFGEGSWLTVV.

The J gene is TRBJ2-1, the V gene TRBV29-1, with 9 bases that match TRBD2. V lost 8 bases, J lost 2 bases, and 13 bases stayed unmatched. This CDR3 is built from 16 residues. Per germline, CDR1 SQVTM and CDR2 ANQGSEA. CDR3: CSSEGSVAGAYNEQFF. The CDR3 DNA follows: TGCAGCTCCGAAGGGTCCGTAGCGGGAGCCTACAATGAGCAGTTCTTC.

The CDR3 coding sequence is TGCGCCAGCAGAGCGGAAAACTCCTACGAGCAGTACTTC. Translation: CASRAENSYEQYF. This chain connects TRBV4-1 to TRBJ2-7; possibly TRBD2 for D (5 bases). V lost 6 bases and J lost 0, with 9 bases in between. This CDR3 region has 13 residues. Per the germline V gene, CDR1 is MGHRA and CDR2 is YSYEKL.

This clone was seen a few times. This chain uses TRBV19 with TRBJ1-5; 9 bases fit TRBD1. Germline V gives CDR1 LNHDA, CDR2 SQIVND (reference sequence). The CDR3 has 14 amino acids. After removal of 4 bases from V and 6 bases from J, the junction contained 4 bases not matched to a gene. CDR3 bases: TGTGCCAGTAGTAGCACAGGGGGCCCTCAGCCCCAGCATTTT. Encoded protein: CASSSTGGPQPQHF.

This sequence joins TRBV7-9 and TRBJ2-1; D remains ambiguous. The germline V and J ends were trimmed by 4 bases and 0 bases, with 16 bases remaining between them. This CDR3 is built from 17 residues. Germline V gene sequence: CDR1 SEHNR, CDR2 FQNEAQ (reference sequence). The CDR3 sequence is CASSSLDLRSSYNEQFF. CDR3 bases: TGTGCCAGCAGCTCTCTCGACCTCCGGAGCTCCTACAATGAGCAGTTCTTC.

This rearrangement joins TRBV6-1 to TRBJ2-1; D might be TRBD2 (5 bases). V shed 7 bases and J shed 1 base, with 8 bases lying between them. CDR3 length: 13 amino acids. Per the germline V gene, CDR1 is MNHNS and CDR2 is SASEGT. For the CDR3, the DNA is TGTGCCAGCACGGGAAGTTCCTACAATGAGCAGTTCTTC. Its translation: CASTGSSYNEQFF.

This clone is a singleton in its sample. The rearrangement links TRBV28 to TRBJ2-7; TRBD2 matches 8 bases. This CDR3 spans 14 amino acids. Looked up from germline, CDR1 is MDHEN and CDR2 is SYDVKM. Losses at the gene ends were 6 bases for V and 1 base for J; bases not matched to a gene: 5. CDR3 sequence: CASRREVSSYEQYF. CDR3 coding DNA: TGTGCCAGCAGGCGGGAGGTTTCTTCCTACGAGCAGTACTTC.

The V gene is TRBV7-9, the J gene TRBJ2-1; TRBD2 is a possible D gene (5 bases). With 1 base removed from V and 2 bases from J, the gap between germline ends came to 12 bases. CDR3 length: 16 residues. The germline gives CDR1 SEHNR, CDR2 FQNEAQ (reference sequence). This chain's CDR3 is CASSLGGAAAYNEQFF. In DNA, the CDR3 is TGTGCCAGCAGCTTAGGGGGAGCGGCGGCCTACAATGAGCAGTTCTTC.

DNA for the CDR3: TGTGCCAGCAGCCCGACAGGGTTCCAAGAGACCCAGTACTTC. This codes for CASSPTGFQETQYF. The rearrangement joins TRBV7-3 to TRBJ2-5, with 7 bases lining up with TRBD1. With 5 bases clipped from V and 1 base from J, the junction kept 4 bases outside the gene matches. The CDR3 is 14 residues long. The germline V gene encodes CDR1 SGHTA and CDR2 FQGTGA.

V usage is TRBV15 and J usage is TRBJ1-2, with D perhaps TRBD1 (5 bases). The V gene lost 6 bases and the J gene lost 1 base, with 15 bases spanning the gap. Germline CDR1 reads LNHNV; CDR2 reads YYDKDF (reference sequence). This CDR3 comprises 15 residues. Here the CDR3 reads CATSPSRRGNYGYTF. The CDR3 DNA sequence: TGTGCCACCAGTCCCAGCAGGAGGGGTAACTATGGCTACACCTTC.

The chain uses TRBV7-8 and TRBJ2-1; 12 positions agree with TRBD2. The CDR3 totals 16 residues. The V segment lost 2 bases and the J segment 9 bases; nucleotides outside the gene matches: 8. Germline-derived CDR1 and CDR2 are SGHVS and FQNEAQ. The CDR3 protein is CASSLPLAGGNSEQFF. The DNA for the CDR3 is TGTGCCAGCAGCTTACCTCTAGCGGGAGGGAATAGTGAGCAGTTCTTC.

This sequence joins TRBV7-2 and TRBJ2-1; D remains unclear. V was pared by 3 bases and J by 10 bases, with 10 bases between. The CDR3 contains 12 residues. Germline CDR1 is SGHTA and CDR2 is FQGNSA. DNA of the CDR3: TGTGCCAGCAGCTTCGACATGGCCGAGCAGTTCTTC. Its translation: CASSFDMAEQFF.